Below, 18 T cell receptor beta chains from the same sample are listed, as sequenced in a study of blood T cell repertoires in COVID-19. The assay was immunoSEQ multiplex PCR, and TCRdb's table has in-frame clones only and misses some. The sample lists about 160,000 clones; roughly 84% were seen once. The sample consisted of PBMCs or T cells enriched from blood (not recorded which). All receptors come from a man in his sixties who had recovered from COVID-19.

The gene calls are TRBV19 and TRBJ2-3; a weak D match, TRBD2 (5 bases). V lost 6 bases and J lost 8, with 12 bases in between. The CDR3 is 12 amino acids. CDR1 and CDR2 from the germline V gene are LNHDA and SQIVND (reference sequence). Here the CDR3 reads CASSPGFGTQYF. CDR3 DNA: TGTGCCAGTAGCCCGGGGTTCGGTACGCAGTATTTT.

CDR3 DNA sequence: TGTGCCAGCAGACCGGACAGGGGATGGAACACTGAAGCTTTCTTT. This translates into CASRPDRGWNTEAFF. J is TRBJ1-1 and V is TRBV28; 9 positions match TRBD1. The ends lost 6 bases at V and 1 base at J; junction bases unmatched: 6. Germline CDR1 MDHEN, CDR2 SYDVKM. There are 15 residues in the CDR3.

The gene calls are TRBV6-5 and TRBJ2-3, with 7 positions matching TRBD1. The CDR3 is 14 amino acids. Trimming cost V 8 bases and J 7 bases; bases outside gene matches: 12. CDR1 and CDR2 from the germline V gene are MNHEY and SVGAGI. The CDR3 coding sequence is TGTGCCAGCGGACGGGACAGAAGCACGAATACGCAGTATTTT. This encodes CASGRDRSTNTQYF.

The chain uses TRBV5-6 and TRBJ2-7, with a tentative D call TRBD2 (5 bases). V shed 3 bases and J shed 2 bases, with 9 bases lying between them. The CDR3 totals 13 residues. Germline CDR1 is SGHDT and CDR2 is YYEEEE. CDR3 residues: CASSSGSPYEQYF. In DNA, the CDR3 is TGTGCCAGCAGCTCGGGGTCCCCCTACGAGCAGTACTTC.

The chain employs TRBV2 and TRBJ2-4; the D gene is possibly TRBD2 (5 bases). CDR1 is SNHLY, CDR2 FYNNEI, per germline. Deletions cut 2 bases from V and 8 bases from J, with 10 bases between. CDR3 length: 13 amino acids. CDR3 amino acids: CASSERLGDIQYF. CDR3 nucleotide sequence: TGTGCCAGCAGTGAAAGGCTCGGGGACATTCAGTACTTC. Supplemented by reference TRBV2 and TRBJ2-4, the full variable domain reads EPEVTQTPSHQVTQMGQEVILRCVPISNHLYFYWYRQILGQKVEFLVSFYNNEISEKSEIFDDQFSVERPDGSNFTLKIRSTKLEDSAMYFCASSERLGDIQYFGAGTRLSVL.

The CDR3 protein is CASSPMRSSGNTIYF. The CDR3 DNA is TGTGCCAGCAGCCCCATGAGAAGCTCTGGAAACACCATATATTTT. The chain couples TRBV7-9 to TRBJ1-3; D not resolved. The CDR3 consists of 15 residues. Germline CDR1 SEHNR, CDR2 FQNEAQ (reference sequence). V was shortened by 5 bases and J by 0 bases, with 11 bases between the two germline ends. The variable domain in full, completed from reference TRBV7-9 and TRBJ1-3, reads DTGVSQNPRHKITKRGQNVTFRCDPISEHNRLYWYRQTLGQGPEFLTYFQNEAQLEKSRLLSDRFSAERPKGSFSTLEIQRTEQGDSAMYLCASSPMRSSGNTIYFGEGSWLTVV.

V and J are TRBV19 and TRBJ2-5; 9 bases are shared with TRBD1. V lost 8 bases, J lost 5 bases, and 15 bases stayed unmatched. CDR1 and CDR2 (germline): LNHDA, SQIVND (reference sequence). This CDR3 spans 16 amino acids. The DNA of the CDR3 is TGTGCCAGTGCCTCGACAGGGGGTTGGGTCCGTGAGACCCAGTACTTC. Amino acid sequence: CASASTGGWVRETQYF.

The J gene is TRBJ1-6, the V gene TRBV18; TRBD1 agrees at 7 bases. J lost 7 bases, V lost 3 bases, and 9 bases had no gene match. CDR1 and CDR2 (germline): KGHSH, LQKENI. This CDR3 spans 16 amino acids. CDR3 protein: CASSPLETGSNSPLHF. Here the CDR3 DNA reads TGTGCCAGCTCACCGCTCGAGACAGGGAGCAATTCACCCCTCCACTTT.

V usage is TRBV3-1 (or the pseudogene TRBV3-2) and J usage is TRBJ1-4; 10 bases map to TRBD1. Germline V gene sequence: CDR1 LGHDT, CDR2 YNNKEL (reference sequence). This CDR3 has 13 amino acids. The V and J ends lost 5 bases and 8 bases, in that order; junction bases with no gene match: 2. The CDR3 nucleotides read TGTGCCAGCAGCGACAGGGGGCGGGAAAAACTGTTTTTT. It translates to CASSDRGREKLFF.

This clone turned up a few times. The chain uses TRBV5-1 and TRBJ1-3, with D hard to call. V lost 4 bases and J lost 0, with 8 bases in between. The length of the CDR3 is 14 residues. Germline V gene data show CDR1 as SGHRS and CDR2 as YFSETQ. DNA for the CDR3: TGCGCCAGCAGCCCGGTCCTCTCTGGAAACACCATATATTTT. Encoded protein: CASSPVLSGNTIYF.

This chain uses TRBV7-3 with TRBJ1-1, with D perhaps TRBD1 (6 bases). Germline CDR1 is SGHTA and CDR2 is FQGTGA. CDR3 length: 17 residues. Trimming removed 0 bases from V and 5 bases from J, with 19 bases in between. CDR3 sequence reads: CASSLTKVALTGTEAFF. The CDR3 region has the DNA TGTGCCAGCAGCTTAACTAAGGTCGCTCTTACAGGGACTGAAGCTTTCTTT.

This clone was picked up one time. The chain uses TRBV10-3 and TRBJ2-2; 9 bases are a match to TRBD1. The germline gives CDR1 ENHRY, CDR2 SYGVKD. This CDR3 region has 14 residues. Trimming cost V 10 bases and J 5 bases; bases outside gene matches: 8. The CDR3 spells CATKGQGGTGELFF. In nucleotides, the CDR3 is TGTGCCACAAAGGGACAGGGTGGAACCGGGGAGCTGTTTTTT.

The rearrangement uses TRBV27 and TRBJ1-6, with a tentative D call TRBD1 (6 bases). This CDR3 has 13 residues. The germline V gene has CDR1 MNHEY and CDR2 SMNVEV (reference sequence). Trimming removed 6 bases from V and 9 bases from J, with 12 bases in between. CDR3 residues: CASRQGQGSPLHF. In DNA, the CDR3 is TGTGCCAGCAGACAGGGCCAGGGTTCACCCCTCCACTTT.

The CDR3 loop reads CASSSTGQGHGYTF. CDR3 nucleotide sequence: TGTGCCAGTAGTTCCACAGGACAGGGCCATGGCTACACCTTC. The chain carries TRBV19 and TRBJ1-2; 8 nucleotides agree with TRBD1. Trimming at V came to 5 bases and at J to 6 bases, leaving 8 bases not matched to a gene. This CDR3 spans 14 amino acids. Germline V gene lookup returns CDR1 LNHDA and CDR2 SQIVND (reference sequence). Full variable domain (remainder filled in from reference TRBV19 and TRBJ1-2): DGGITQSPKYLFRKEGQNVTLSCEQNLNHDAMYWYRQDPGQGLRLIYYSQIVNDFQKGDIAEGYSVSREKKESFPLTVTSAQKNPTAFYLCASSSTGQGHGYTFGSGTRLTVV.

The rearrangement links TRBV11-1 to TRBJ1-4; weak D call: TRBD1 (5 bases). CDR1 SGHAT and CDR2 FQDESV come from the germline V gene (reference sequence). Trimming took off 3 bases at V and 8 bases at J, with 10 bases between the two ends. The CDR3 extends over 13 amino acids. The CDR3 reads CASSFGGREKLFF. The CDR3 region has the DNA TGTGCCAGCAGCTTCGGGGGTAGAGAAAAACTGTTTTTT.

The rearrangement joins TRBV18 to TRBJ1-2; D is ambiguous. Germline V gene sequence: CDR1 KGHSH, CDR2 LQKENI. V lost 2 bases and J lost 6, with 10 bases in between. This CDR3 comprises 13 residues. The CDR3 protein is CASSPSEVHGYTF. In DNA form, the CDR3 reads TGTGCCAGCTCACCATCAGAGGTCCATGGCTACACCTTC.

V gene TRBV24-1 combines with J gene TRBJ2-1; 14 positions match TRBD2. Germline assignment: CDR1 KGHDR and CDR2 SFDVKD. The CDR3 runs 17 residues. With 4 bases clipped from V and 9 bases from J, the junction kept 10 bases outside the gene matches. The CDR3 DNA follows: TGTGCCACCAGTGAACCCAAACCGGGACTAGCGGGAGCTGAGCAGTTCTTC. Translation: CATSEPKPGLAGAEQFF.

The CDR3 sequence is CATSSGLLAGEGGRATQYF. The CDR3 DNA reads TGCGCCACCTCTAGCGGGTTACTAGCGGGAGAAGGGGGTAGAGCTACGCAGTATTTT. The V call is TRBV10-2, the J call TRBJ2-3, with TRBD2 matching over 11 bases. CDR1 and CDR2 (germline): WSHSY, SAAADI. The CDR3 runs to 19 residues. V shed 10 bases, J shed 8 bases, and the junction held 26 bases outside the gene matches.